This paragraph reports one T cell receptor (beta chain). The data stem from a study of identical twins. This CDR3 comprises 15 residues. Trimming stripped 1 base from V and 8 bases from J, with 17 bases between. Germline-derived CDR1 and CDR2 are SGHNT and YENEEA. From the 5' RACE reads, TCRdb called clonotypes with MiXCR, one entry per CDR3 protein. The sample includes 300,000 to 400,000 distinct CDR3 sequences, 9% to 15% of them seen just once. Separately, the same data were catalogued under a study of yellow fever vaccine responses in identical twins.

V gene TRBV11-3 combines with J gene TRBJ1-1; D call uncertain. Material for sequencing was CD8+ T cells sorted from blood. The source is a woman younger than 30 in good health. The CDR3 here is CASSLGLGGNAEAFF. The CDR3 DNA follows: TGTGCCAGCAGCTTAGGGTTAGGTGGCAATGCGGAAGCTTTCTTT. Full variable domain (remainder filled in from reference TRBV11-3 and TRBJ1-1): EAGVVQSPRYKIIEKKQPVAFWCNPISGHNTLYWYLQNLGQGPELLIRYENEEAVDDSQLPKDRFSAERLKGVDSTLKIQPAELGDSAVYLCASSLGLGGNAEAFFGQGTRLTVV.